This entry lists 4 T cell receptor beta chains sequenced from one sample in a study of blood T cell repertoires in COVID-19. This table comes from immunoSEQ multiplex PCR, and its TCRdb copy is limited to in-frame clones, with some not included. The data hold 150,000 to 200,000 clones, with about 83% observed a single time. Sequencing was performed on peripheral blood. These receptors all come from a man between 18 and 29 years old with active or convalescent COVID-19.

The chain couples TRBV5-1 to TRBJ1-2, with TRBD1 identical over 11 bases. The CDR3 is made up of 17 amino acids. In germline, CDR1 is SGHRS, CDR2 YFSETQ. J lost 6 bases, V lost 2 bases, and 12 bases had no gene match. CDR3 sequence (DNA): TGCGCCAGCAGCTTATCCGGGACAGGGGGGAATAAGGATGGCTACACCTTC. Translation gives CASSLSGTGGNKDGYTF.

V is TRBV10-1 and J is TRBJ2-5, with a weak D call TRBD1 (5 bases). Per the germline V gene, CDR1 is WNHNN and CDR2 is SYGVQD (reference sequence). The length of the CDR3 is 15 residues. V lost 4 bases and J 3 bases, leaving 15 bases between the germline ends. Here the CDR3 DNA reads TGCGCCAGCAGTGCGACAGACCGAGAAGAAGAGACCCAGTACTTC. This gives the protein CASSATDREEETQYF.

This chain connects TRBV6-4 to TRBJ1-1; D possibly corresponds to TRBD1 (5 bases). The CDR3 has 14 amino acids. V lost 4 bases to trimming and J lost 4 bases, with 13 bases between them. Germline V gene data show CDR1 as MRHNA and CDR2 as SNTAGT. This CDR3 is CASSAGSGPTEAFF. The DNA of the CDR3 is TGTGCCAGCAGTGCCGGGTCAGGGCCCACTGAAGCTTTCTTT.

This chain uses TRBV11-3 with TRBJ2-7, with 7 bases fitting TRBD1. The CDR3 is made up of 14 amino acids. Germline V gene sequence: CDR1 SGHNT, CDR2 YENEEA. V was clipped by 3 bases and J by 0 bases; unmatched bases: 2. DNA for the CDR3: TGTGCCAGCAGCTTGGGACAGAGCTCCTACGAGCAGTACTTC. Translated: CASSLGQSSYEQYF.